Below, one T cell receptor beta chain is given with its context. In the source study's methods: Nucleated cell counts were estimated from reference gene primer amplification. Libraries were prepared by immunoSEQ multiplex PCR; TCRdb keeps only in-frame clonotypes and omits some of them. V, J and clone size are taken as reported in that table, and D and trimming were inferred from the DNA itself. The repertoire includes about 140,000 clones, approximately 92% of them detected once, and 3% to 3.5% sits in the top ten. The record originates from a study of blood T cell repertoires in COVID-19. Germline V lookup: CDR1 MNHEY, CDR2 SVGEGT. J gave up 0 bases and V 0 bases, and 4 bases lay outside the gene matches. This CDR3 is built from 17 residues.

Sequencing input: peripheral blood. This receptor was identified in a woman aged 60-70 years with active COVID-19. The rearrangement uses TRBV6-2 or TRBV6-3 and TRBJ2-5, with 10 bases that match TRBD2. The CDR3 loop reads CASSYSRLAGDQETQYF. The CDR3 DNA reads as TGTGCCAGCAGTTACTCGAGGCTAGCGGGAGACCAAGAGACCCAGTACTTC.